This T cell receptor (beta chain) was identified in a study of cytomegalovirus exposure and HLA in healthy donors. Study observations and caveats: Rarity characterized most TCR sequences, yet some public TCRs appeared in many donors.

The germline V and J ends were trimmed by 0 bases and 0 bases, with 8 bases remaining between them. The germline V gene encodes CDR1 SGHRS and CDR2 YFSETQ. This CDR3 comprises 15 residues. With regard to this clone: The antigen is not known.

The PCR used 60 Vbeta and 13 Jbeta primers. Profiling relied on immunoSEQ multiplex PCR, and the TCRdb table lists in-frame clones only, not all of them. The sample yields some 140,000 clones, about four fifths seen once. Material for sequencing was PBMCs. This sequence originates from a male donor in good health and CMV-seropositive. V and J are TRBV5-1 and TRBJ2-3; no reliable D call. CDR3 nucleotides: TGCGCCAGCAGCTTGGTGTTAGCTAGCACAGATACGCAGTATTTT. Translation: CASSLVLASTDTQYF.